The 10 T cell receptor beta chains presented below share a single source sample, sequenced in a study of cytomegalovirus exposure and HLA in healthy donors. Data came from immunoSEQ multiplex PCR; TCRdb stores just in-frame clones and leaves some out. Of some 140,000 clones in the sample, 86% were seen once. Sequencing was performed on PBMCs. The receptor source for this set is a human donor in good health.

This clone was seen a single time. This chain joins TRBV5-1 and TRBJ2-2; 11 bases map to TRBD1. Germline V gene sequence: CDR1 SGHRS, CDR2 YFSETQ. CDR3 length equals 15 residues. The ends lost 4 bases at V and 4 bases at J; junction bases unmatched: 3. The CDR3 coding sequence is TGCGCCAGCAGCGTGGGACAGGGGGGCACCGGGGAGCTGTTTTTT. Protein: CASSVGQGGTGELFF.

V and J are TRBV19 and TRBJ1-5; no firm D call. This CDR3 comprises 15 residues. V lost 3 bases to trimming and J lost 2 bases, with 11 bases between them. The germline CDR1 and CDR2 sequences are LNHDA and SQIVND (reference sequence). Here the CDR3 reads CASSMGAWGNQPQHF. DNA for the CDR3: TGTGCCAGTAGTATGGGAGCCTGGGGCAATCAGCCCCAGCATTTT.

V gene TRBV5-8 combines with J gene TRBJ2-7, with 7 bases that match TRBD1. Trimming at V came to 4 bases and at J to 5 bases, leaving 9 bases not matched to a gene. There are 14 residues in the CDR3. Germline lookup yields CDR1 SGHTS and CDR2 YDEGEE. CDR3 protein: CASSGRDSGHEQYF. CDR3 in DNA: TGTGCCAGCAGCGGCCGGGACAGTGGCCACGAGCAGTACTTC.

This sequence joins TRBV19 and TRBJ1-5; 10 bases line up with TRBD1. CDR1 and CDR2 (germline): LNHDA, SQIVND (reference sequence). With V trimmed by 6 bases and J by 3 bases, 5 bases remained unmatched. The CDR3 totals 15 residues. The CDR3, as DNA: TGTGCCAGTAGAAGGGACAGGGGCTACAATCAGCCCCAGCATTTT. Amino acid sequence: CASRRDRGYNQPQHF.

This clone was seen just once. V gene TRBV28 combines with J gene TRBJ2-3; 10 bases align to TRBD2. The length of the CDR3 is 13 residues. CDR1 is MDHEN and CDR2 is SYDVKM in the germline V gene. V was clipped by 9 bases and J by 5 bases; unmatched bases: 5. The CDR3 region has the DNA TGTGCCAGTTCTAGCGGGAGTAAAGATACGCAGTATTTT. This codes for CASSSGSKDTQYF.

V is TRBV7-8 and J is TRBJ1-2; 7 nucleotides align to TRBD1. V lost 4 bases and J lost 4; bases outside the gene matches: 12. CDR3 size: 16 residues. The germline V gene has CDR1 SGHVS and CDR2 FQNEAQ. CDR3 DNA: TGTGCCAGCAGCTCGACCGACCCCGCAGGGGGCTATGGCTACACCTTC. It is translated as CASSSTDPAGGYGYTF.

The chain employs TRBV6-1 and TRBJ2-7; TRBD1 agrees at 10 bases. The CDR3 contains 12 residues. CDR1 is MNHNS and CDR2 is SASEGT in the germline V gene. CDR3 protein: CKTGQGSYEQYF. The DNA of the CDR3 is TGTAAAACGGGACAGGGGTCCTACGAGCAGTACTTC.

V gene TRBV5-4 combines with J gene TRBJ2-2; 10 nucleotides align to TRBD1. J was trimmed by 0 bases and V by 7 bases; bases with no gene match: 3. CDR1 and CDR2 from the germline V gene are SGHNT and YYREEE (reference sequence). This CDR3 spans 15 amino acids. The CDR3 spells CASGTGATNTGELFF. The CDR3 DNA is TGTGCCAGCGGGACAGGGGCTACGAACACCGGGGAGCTGTTTTTT.

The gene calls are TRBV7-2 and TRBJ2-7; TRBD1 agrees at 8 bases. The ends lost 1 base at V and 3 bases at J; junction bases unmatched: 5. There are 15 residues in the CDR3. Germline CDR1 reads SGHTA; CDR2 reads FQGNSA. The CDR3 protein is CASSLGQGAIYEQYF. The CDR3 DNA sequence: TGTGCCAGCAGCTTAGGGCAGGGGGCCATCTACGAGCAGTACTTC.

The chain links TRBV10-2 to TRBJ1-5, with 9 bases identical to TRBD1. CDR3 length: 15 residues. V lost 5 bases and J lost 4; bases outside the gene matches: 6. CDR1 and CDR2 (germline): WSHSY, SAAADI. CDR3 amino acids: CASSFDRGSNQPQHF. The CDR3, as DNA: TGCGCCAGCAGTTTCGACAGGGGGAGTAATCAGCCCCAGCATTTT.